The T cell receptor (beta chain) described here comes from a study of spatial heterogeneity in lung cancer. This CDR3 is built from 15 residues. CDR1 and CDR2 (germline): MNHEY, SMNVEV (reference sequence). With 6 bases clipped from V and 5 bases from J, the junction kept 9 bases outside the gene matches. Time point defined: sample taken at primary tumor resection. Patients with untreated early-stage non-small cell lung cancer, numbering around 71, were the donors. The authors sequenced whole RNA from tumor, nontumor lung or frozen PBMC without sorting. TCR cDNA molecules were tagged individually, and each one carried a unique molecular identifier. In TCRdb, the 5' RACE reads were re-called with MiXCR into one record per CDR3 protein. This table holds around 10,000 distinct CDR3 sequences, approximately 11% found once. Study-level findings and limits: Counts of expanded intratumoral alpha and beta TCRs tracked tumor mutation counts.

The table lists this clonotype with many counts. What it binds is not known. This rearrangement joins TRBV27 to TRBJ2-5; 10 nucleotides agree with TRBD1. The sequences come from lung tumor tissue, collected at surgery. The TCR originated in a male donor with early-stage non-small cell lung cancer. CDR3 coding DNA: TGTGCCAGCAGCAACGACAGGGGGCTTGCGGAGACCCAGTACTTC. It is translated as CASSNDRGLAETQYF.